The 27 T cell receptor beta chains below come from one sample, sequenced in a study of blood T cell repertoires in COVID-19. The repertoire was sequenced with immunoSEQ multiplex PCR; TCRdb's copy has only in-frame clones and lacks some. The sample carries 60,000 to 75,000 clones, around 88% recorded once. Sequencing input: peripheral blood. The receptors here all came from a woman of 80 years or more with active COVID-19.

The CDR3: CASSRQGRANTEAFF. The CDR3 nucleotides are TGTGCCAGTAGTAGACAGGGGAGGGCCAACACTGAAGCTTTCTTT. The chain has TRBV19 and TRBJ1-1, with 8 positions matching TRBD1. The ends lost 4 bases at V and 2 bases at J; junction bases unmatched: 6. The germline gives CDR1 LNHDA, CDR2 SQIVND (reference sequence). The CDR3 is 15 amino acids.

The CDR3 spells CASSPELAANTGELFF. CDR3 coding DNA: TGTGCCAGCTCACCCGAACTAGCGGCGAACACCGGGGAGCTGTTTTTT. The genes are TRBV18 and TRBJ2-2, with 8 bases matching TRBD2. The germline CDR1 and CDR2 sequences are KGHSH and LQKENI. The CDR3 covers 16 residues. V lost 3 bases to trimming and J lost 0 bases; unmatched junction nucleotides: 3.

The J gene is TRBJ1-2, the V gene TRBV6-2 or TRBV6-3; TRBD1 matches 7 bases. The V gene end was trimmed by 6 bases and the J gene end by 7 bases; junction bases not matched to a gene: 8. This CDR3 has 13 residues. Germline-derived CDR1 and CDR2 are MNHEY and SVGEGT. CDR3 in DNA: TGTGCCAGCAGCCAGGGGGGGGCGCCTGGCTACACCTTC. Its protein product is CASSQGGAPGYTF.

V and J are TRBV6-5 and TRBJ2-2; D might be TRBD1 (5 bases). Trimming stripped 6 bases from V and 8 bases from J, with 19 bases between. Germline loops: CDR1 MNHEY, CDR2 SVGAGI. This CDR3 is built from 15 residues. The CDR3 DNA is TGTGCCAGCAGCCGAACGGGCAGGGTCGTGGGGGAGCTGTTTTTT. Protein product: CASSRTGRVVGELFF.

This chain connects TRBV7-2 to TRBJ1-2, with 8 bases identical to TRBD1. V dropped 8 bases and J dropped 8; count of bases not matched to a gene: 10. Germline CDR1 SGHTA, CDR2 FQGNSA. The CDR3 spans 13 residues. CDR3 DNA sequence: TGTGCCAGCGGTACGGACAGGGTTAACGGCTACACCTTC. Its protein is CASGTDRVNGYTF. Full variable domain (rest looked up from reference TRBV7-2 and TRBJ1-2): GAGVSQSPSNKVTEKGKDVELRCDPISGHTALYWYRQSLGQGLEFLIYFQGNSAPDKSGLPSDRFSAERTGGSVSTLTIQRTQQEDSAVYLCASGTDRVNGYTFGSGTRLTVV.

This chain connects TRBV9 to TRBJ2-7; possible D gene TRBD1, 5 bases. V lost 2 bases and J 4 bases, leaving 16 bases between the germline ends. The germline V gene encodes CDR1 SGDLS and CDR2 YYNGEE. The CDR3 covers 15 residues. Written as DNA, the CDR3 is TGTGCCAGCAGCGTTGCCGACAGTCCCAATTACGAGCAGTACTTC. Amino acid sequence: CASSVADSPNYEQYF.

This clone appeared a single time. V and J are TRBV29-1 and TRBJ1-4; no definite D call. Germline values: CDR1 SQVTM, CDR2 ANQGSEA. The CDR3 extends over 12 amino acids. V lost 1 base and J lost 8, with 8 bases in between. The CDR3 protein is CSVEGAAEKLFF. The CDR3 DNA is TGCAGCGTTGAAGGGGCAGCCGAAAAACTGTTTTTT.

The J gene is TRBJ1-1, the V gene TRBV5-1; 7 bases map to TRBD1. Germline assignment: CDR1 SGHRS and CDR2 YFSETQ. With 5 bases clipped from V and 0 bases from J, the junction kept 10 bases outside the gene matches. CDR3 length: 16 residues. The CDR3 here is CASSFPEQGLNTEAFF. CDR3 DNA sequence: TGCGCCAGCAGTTTCCCTGAACAGGGGTTGAACACTGAAGCTTTCTTT. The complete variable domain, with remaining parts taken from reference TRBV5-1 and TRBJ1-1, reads KAGVTQTPRYLIKTRGQQVTLSCSPISGHRSVSWYQQTPGQGLQFLFEYFSETQRNKGNFPGRFSGRQFSNSRSEMNVSTLELGDSALYLCASSFPEQGLNTEAFFGQGTRLTVV.

The chain's CDR3 is CASRGRERGTNEKLFF. In DNA form, the CDR3 reads TGCGCCAGCAGGGGACGGGAGAGAGGAACTAATGAAAAACTGTTTTTT. V usage is TRBV4-1 and J usage is TRBJ1-4; D possibly corresponds to TRBD1 (5 bases). CDR3 length: 16 amino acids. Looked up from germline, CDR1 is MGHRA and CDR2 is YSYEKL. V lost 6 bases, J lost 1 base, and 15 bases lay in between.

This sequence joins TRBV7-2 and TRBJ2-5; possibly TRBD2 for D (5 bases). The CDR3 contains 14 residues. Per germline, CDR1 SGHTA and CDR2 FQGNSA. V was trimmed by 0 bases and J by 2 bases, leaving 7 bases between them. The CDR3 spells CASSLAWTQETQYF. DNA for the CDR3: TGTGCCAGCAGCTTAGCGTGGACTCAAGAGACCCAGTACTTC. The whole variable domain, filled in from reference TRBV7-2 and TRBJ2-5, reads GAGVSQSPSNKVTEKGKDVELRCDPISGHTALYWYRQSLGQGLEFLIYFQGNSAPDKSGLPSDRFSAERTGGSVSTLTIQRTQQEDSAVYLCASSLAWTQETQYFGPGTRLLVL.

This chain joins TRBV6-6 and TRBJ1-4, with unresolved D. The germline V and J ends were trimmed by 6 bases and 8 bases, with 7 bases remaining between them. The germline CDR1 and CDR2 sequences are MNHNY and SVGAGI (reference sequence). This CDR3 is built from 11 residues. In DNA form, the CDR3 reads TGTGCCAGCAGCTGGCGGGAAAAACTGTTTTTT. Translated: CASSWREKLFF.

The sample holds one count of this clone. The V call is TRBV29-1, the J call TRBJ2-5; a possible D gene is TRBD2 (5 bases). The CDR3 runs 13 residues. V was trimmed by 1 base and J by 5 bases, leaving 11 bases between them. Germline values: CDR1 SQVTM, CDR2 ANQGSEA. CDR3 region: CSVEVGGGETQYF. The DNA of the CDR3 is TGCAGCGTTGAAGTAGGAGGTGGGGAGACCCAGTACTTC.

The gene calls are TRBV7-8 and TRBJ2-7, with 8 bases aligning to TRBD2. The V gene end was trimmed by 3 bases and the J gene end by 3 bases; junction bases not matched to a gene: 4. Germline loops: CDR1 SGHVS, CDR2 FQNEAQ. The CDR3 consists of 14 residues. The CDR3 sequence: CASSFSGGGYEQYF. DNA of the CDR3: TGTGCCAGCAGCTTCAGCGGGGGAGGCTACGAGCAGTACTTC.

CDR3 region: CASSLTPTSLYEQYF. The CDR3 DNA reads TGTGCCAGCAGCTTAACCCCTACTTCGTTATACGAGCAGTACTTC. V gene TRBV7-2 combines with J gene TRBJ2-7, with D unresolved. CDR1 and CDR2 (germline): SGHTA, FQGNSA. Deletions cut 2 bases from V and 4 bases from J, with 15 bases between. The CDR3 is 15 residues long.

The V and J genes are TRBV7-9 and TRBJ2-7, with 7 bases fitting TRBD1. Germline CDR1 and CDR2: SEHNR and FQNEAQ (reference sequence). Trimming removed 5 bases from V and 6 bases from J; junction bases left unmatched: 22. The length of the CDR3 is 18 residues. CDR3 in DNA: TGTGCCAGCAGCCCCCGGGGCAGGGGGAGCTTGGGGGCCATCGAGCAGTACTTC. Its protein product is CASSPRGRGSLGAIEQYF. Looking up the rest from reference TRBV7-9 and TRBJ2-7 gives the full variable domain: DTGVSQNPRHKITKRGQNVTFRCDPISEHNRLYWYRQTLGQGPEFLTYFQNEAQLEKSRLLSDRFSAERPKGSFSTLEIQRTEQGDSAMYLCASSPRGRGSLGAIEQYFGPGTRLTVT.

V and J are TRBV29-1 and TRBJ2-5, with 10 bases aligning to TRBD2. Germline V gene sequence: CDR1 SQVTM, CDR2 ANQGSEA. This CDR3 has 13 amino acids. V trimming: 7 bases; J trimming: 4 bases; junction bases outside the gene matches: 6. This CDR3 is CSGRAGGTETQYF. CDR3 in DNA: TGCAGCGGTCGAGCGGGGGGGACAGAGACCCAGTACTTC.

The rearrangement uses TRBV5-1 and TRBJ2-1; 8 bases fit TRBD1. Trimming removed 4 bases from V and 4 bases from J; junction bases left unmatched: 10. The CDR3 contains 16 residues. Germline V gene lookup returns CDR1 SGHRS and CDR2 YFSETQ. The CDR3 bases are TGCGCCAGCAGCGCGGGGACAGGAGGATCATACAATGAGCAGTTCTTC. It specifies CASSAGTGGSYNEQFF.

The CDR3 sequence is CASSQHPGLNTGELFF. As DNA, the CDR3 is TGCGCCAGCAGTCAACATCCAGGGTTAAACACCGGGGAGCTGTTTTTT. The chain couples TRBV23-1 to TRBJ2-2; D may be TRBD1 (5 bases). TRBV23-1 is annotated as an ORF whose role is uncertain. The CDR3 sequence is 16 residues long. V was shortened by 2 bases and J by 2 bases, with 12 bases between the two germline ends.

The CDR3 bases are TGTGCCAGCAGCCTACGGACTAGCGGGGAGACCCAGTACTTC. Protein product: CASSLRTSGETQYF. The rearrangement uses TRBV7-2 and TRBJ2-5; 11 bases fit TRBD2. Germline V gene lookup returns CDR1 SGHTA and CDR2 FQGNSA. The V gene end was trimmed by 5 bases and the J gene end by 5 bases; junction bases not matched to a gene: 4. The CDR3 has 14 amino acids.

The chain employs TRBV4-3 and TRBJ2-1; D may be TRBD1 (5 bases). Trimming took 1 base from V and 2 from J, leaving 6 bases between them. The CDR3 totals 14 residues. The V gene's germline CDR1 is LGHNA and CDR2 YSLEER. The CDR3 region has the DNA TGCGCCAGCAGCCAAGGGACAACCTACAATGAGCAGTTCTTC. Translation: CASSQGTTYNEQFF.

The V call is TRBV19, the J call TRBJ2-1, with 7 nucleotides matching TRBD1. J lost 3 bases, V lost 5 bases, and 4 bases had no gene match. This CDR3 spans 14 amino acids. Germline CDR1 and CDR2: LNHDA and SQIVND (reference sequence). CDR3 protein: CASSDWTGYNEQFF. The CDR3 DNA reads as TGTGCCAGTAGTGATTGGACAGGCTACAATGAGCAGTTCTTC.

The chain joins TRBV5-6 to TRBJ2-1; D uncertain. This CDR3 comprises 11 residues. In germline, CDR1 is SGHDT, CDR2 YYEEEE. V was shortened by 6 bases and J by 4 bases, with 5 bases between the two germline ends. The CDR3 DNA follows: TGTGCCAGCACCGTTTACAATGAGCAGTTCTTC. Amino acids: CASTVYNEQFF.

The chain's CDR3 is CASSLARAGPYEQYF. The CDR3 region has the DNA TGTGCCAGCAGCTTAGCTCGTGCTGGGCCCTACGAGCAGTACTTC. This chain connects TRBV7-6 to TRBJ2-7, with no clear D. The CDR3 has 15 residues. Trimming removed 0 bases at V and 2 bases at J, with 11 bases between. Per the germline V gene, CDR1 is SGHVS and CDR2 is FNYEAQ.

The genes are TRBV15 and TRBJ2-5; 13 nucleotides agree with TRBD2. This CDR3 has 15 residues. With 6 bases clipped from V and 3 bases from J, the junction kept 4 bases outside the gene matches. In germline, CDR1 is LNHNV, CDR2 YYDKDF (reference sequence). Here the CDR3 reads CATSTGTSGEETQYF. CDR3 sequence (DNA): TGTGCCACCAGTACCGGGACTAGCGGGGAAGAGACCCAGTACTTC.

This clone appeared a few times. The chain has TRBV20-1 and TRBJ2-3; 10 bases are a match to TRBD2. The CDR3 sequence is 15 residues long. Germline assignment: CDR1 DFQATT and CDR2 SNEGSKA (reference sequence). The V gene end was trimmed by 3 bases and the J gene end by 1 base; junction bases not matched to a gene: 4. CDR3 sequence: CSASLGTSGTDTQYF. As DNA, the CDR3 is TGCAGTGCTAGTTTAGGGACTAGCGGCACAGATACGCAGTATTTT.

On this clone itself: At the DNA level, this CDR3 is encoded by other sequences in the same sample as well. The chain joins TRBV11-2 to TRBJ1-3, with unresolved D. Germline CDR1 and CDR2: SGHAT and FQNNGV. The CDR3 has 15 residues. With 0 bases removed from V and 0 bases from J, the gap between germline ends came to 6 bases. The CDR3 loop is CASSLDGGSGNTIYF. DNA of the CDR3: TGTGCCAGCAGCTTAGACGGAGGCTCTGGAAACACCATATATTTT.

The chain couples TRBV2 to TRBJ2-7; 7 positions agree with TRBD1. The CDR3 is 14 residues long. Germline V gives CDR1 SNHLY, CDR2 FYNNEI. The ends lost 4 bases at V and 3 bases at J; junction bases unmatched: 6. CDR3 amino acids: CASSGGQTIYEQYF. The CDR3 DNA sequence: TGTGCCAGCAGTGGGGGACAGACGATCTACGAGCAGTACTTC.